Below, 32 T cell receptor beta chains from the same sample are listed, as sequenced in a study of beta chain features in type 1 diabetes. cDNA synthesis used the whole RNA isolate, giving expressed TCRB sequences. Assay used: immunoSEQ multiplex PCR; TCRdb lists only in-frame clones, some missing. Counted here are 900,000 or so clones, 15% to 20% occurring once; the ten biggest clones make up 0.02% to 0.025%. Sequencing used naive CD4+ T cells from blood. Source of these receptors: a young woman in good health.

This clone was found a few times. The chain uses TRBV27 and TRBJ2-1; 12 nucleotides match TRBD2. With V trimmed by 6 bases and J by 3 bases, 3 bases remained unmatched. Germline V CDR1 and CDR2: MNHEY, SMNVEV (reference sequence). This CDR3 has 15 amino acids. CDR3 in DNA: TGTGCCAGCAGACGACTAGCGGGGGACTACAATGAGCAGTTCTTC. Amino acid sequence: CASRRLAGDYNEQFF.

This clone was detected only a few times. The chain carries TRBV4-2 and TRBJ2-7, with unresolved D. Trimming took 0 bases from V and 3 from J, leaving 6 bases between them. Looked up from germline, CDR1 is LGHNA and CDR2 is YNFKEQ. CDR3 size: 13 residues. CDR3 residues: CASSQELFYEQYF. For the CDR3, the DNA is TGTGCCAGCAGCCAAGAGTTATTCTACGAGCAGTACTTC.

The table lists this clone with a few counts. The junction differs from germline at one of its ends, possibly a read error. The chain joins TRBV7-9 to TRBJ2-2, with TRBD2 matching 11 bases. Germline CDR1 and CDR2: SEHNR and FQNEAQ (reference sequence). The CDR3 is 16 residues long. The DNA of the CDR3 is TGCGCCAGCAGCGCACTAGCGGGAGCGTACACCGGGGAGCTGTTTTTT. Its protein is CASSALAGAYTGELFF.

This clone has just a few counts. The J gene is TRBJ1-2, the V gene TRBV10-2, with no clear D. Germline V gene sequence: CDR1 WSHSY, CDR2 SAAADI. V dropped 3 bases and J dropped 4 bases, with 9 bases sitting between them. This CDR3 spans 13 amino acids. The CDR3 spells CASSERRIYGYTF. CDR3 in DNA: TGCGCCAGCAGTGAACGACGAATCTATGGCTACACCTTC.

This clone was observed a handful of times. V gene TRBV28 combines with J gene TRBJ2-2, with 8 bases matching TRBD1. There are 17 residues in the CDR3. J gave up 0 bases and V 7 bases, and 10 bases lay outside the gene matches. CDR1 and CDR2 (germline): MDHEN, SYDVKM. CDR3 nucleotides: TGTGCCAGCAACGGGGGACAGGATGCTACGAACACCGGGGAGCTGTTTTTT. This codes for CASNGGQDATNTGELFF.

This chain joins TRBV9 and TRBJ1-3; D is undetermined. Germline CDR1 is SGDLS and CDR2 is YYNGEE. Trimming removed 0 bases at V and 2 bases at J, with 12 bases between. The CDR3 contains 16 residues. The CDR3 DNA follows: TGTGCCAGCAGCGTAGTCGGGTCCCCCACTGGAAACACCATATATTTT. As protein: CASSVVGSPTGNTIYF.

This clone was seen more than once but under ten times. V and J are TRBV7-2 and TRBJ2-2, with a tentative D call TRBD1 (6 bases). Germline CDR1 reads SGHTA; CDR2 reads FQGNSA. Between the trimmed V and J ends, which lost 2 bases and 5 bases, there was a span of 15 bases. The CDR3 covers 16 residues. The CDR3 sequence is CASSLRTTQGTGELFF. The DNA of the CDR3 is TGTGCCAGCAGCTTACGGACGACACAGGGAACCGGGGAGCTGTTTTTT.

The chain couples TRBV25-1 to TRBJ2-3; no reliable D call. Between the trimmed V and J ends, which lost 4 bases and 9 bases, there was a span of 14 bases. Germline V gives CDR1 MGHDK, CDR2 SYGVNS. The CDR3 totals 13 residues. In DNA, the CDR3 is TGTGCCAGCAGTGGAACGGGCGGAACCACGCAGTATTTT. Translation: CASSGTGGTTQYF. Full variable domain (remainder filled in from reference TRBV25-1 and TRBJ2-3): EADIYQTPRYLVIGTGKKITLECSQTMGHDKMYWYQQDPGMELHLIHYSYGVNSTEKGDLSSESTVSRIRTEHFPLTLESARPSHTSQYLCASSGTGGTTQYFGPGTRLTVL.

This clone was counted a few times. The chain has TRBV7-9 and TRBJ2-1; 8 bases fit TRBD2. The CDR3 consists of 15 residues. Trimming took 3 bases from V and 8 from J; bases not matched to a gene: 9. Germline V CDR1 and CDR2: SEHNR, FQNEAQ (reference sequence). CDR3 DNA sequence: TGTGCCAGCAGCTTGTTCGGGAGGGCCGGAGATGAGCAGTTCTTC. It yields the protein CASSLFGRAGDEQFF.

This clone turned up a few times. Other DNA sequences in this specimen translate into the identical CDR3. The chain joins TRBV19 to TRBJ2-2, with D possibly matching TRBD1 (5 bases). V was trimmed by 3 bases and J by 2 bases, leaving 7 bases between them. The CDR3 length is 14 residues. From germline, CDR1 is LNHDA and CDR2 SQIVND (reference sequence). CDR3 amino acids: CASSIQGNTGELFF. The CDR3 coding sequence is TGTGCCAGTAGTATCCAGGGAAACACCGGGGAGCTGTTTTTT.

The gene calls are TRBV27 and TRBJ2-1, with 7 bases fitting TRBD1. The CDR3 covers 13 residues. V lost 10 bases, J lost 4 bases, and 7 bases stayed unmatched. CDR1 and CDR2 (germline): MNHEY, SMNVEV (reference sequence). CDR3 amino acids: CATSKTGYNEQFF. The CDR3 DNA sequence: TGTGCCACAAGCAAGACAGGGTACAATGAGCAGTTCTTC.

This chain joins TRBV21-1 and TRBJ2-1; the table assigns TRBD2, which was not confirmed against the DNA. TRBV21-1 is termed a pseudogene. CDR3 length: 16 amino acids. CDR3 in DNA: TGTGCCAGCAGCAAAGGCTGTGGGACTAGAAACAATGAGCAGTTCTTC. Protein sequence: CASSKGCGTRNNEQFF.

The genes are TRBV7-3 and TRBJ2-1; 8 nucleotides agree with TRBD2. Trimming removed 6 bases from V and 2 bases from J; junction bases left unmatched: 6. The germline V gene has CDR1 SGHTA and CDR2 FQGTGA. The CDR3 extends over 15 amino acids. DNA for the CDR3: TGTGCCAGCAGGGGCGGGAGGACTACCTACAATGAGCAGTTCTTC. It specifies CASRGGRTTYNEQFF.

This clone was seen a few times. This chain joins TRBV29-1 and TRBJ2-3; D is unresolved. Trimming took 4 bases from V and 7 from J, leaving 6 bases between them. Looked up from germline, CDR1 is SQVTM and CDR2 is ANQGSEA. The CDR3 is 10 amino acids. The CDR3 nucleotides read TGCAGCGTTGTTAGGCATACGCAGTATTTT. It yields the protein CSVVRHTQYF.

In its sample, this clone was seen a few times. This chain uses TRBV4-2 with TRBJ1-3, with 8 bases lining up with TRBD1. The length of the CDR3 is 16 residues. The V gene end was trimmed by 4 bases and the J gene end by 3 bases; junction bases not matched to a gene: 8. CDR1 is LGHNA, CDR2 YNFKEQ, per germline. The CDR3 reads CASSRPTGEGGNTIYF. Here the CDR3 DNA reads TGTGCCAGCAGCCGTCCGACAGGGGAGGGTGGAAACACCATATATTTT.

The CDR3 sequence is CASSAGLAASYNEQFF. CDR3 DNA sequence: TGTGCCAGCAGCGCCGGACTAGCGGCCTCCTACAATGAGCAGTTCTTC. The chain recombines TRBV11-2 with TRBJ2-1, with 10 bases aligning to TRBD2. The junction had 4 bases not matched to a gene; V was cut back by 5 bases and J by 0 bases. The length of the CDR3 is 16 residues. Germline values: CDR1 SGHAT, CDR2 FQNNGV.

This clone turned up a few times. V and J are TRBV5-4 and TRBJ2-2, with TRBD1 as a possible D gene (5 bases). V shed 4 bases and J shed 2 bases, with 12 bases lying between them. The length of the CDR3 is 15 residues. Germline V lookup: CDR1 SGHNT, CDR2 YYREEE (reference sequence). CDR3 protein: CASSQGAPNTGELFF. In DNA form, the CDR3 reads TGTGCCAGCAGCCAGGGTGCCCCAAACACCGGGGAGCTGTTTTTT.

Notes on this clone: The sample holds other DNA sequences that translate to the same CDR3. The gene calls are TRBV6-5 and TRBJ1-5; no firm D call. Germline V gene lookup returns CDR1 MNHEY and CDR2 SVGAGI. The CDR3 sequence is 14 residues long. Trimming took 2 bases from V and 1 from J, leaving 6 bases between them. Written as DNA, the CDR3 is TGTGCCAGCAGTTACCGGGGAAGCAATCAGCCCCAGCATTTT. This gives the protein CASSYRGSNQPQHF.

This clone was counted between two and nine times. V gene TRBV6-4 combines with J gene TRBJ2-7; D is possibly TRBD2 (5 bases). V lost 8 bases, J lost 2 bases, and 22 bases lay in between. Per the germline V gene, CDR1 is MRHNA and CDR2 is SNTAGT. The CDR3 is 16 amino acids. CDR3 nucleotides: TGTGCCAGCTTAGATGTCGGACTCGCCGTGGCCTACGAGCAGTACTTC. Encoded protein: CASLDVGLAVAYEQYF.

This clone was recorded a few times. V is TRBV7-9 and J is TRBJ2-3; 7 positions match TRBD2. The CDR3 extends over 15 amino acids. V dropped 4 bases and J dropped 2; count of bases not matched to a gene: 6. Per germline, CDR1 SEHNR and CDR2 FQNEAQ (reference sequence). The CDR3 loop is CASSSRAGSTDTQYF. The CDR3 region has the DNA TGTGCCAGCAGCTCAAGAGCGGGATCCACAGATACGCAGTATTTT.

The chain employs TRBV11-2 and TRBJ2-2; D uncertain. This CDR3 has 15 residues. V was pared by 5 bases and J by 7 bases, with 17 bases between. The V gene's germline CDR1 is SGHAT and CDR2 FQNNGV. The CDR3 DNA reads TGTGCCAGCAGCCGCCTGAGTGCTCAATTCGGGGAGCTGTTTTTT. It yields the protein CASSRLSAQFGELFF.

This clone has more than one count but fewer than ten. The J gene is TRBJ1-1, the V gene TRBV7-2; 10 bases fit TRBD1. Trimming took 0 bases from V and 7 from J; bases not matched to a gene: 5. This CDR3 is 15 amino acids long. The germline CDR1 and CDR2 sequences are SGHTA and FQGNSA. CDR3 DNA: TGTGCCAGCAGCTTAGCGACAGGGGGCCGGGGTGAAGCTTTCTTT. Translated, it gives CASSLATGGRGEAFF.

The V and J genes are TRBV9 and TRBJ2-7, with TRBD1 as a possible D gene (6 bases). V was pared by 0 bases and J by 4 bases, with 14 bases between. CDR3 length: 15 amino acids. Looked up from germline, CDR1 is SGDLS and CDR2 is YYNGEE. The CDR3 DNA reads TGTGCCAGCAGCGTAGCTACGGGACACCAGTACGAGCAGTACTTC. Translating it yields CASSVATGHQYEQYF.

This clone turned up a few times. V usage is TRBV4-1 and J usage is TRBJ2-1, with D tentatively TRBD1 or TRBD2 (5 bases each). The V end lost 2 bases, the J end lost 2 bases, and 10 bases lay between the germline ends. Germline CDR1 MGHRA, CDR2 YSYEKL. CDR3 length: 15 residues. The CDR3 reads CASSQPGRAYNEQFF. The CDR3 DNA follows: TGCGCCAGCAGCCAACCGGGACGAGCCTACAATGAGCAGTTCTTC.

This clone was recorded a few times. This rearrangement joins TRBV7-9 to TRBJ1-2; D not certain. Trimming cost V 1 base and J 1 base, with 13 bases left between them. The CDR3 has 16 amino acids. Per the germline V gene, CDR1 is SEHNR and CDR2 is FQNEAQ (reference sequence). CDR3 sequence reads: CASSLGAGTDNYGYTF. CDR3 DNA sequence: TGTGCCAGCAGCTTAGGCGCGGGTACGGATAACTATGGCTACACCTTC.

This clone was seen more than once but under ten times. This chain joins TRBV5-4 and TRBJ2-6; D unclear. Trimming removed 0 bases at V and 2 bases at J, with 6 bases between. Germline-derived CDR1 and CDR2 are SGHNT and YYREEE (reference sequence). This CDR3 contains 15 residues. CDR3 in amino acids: CASSLGQTGANVLTF. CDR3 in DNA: TGTGCCAGCAGCTTGGGACAAACTGGGGCCAACGTCCTGACTTTC.

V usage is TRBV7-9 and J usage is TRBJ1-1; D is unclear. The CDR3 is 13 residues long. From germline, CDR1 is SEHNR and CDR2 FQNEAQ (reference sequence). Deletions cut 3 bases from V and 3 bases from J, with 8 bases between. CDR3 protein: CASSFRWDTEAFF. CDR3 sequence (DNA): TGTGCCAGCAGCTTTAGGTGGGACACTGAAGCTTTCTTT.

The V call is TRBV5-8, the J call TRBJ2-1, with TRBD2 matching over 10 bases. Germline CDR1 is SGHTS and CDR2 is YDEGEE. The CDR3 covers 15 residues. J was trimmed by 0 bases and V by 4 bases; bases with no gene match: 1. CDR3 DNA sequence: TGTGCCAGCAGCGCTAGCGGGAGCTCCTACAATGAGCAGTTCTTC. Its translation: CASSASGSSYNEQFF.

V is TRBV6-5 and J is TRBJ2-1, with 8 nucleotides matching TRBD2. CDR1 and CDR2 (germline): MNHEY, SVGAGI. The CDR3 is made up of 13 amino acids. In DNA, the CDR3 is TGTGTCACCGGGGCCCCGGGGGGGAATGAGCAGTTCTTC. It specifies CVTGAPGGNEQFF.

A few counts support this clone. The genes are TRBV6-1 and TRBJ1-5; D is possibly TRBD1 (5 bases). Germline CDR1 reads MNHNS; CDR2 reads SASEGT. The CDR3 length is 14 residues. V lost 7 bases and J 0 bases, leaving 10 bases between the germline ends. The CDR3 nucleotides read TGTGCCAGCACGACAGCTTATAGCAATCAGCCCCAGCATTTT. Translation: CASTTAYSNQPQHF.

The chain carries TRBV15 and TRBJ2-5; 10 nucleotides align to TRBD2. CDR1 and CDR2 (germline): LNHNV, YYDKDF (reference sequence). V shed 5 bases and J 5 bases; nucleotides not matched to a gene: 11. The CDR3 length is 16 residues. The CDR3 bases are TGTGCCACCAGCCTGAGGCCTAGCGGGAGATCGGAGACCCAGTACTTC. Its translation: CATSLRPSGRSETQYF. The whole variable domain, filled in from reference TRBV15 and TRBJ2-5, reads DAMVIQNPRYQVTQFGKPVTLSCSQTLNHNVMYWYQQKSSQAPKLLFHYYDKDFNNEADTPDNFQSRRPNTSFCFLDIRSPGLGDTAMYLCATSLRPSGRSETQYFGPGTRLLVL.

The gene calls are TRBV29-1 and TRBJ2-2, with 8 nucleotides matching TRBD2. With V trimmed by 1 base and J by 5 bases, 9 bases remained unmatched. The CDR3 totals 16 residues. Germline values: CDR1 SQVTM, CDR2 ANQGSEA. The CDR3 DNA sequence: TGCAGCGTTGAAGGGGGAGCGGGAGTAGGGACCGGGGAGCTGTTTTTT. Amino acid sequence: CSVEGGAGVGTGELFF.